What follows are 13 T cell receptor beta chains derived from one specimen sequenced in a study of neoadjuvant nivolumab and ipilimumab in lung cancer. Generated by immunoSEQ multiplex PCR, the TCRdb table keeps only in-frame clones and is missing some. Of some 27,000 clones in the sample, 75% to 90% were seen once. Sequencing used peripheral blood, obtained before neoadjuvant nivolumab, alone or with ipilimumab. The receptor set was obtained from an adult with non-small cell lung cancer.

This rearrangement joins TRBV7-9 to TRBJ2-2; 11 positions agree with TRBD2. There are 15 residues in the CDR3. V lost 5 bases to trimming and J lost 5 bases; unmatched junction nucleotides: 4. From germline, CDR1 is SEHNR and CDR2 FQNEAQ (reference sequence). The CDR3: CASSPPSGGTGELFF. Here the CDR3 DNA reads TGTGCCAGCAGCCCTCCTAGCGGGGGGACCGGGGAGCTGTTTTTT.

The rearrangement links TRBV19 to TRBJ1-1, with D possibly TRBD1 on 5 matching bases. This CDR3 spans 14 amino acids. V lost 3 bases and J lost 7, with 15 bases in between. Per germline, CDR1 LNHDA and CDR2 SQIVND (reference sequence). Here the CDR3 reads CASSMRSQGVEAFF. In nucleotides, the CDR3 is TGTGCCAGTAGTATGCGGTCTCAGGGCGTTGAAGCTTTCTTT.

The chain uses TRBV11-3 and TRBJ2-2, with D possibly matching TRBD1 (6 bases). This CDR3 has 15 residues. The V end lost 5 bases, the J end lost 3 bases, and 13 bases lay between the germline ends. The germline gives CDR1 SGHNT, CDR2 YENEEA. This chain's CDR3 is CASSANRVDTGELFF. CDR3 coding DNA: TGTGCCAGCAGCGCCAACAGGGTCGACACCGGGGAGCTGTTTTTT.

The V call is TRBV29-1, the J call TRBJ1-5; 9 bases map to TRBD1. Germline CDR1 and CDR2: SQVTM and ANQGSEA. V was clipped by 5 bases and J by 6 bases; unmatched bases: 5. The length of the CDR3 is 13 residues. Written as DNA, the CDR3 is TGCAGCGTTCGAACAGGGGGCAGTCAGCCCCAGCATTTT. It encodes CSVRTGGSQPQHF.

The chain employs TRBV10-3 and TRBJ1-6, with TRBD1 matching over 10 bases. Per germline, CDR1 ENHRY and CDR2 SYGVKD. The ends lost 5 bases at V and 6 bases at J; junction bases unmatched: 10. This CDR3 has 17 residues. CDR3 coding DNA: TGTGCCATCAGTAGACAGGGGGCCGGGGCGGGTAATTCACCCCTCCACTTT. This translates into CAISRQGAGAGNSPLHF.

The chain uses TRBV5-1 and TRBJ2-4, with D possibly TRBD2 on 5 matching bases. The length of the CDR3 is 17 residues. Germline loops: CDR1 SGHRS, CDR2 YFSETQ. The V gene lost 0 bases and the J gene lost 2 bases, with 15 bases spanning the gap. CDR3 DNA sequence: TGCGCCAGCAGCTTGGGACGCGGGCAAGGGTCCAAAAACATTCAGTACTTC. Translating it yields CASSLGRGQGSKNIQYF.

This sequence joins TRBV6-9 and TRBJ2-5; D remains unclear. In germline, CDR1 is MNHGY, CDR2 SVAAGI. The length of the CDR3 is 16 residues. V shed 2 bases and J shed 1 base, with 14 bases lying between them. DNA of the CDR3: TGTGCCAGCAGTTATGGTACCGCGGATCCCCAAGAGACCCAGTACTTC. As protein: CASSYGTADPQETQYF.

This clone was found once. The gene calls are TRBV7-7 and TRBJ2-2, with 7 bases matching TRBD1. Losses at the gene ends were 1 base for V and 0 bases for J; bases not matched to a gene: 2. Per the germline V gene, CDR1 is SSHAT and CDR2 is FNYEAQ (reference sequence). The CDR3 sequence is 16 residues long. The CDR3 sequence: CASSLGGGANTGELFF. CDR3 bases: TGTGCCAGCAGCTTAGGAGGGGGCGCGAACACCGGGGAGCTGTTTTTT.

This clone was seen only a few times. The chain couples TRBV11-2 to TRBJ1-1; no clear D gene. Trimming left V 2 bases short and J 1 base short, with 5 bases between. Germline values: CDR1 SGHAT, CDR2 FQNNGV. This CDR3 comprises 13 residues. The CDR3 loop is CASSLFQNTEAFF. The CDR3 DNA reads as TGTGCCAGCAGCTTATTCCAGAACACTGAAGCTTTCTTT.

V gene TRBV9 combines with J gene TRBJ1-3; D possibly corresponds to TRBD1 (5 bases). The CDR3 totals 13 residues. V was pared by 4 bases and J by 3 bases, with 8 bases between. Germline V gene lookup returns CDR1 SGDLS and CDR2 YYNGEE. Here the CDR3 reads CASSTGLGNTIYF. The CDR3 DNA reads TGTGCCAGCAGCACGGGACTTGGAAACACCATATATTTT.

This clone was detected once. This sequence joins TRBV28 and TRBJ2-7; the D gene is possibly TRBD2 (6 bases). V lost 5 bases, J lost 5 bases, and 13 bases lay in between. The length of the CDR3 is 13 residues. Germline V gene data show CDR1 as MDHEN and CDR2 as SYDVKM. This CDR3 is CASSPSGLHEQYF. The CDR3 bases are TGTGCCAGCAGTCCATCGGGACTGCACGAGCAGTACTTC.

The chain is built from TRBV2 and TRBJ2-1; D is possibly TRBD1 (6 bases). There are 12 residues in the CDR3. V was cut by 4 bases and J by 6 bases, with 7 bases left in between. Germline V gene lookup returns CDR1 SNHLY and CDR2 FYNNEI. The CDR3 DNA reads TGTGCCAGCAGTGGACAGGTCAATGAGCAGTTCTTC. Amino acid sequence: CASSGQVNEQFF.

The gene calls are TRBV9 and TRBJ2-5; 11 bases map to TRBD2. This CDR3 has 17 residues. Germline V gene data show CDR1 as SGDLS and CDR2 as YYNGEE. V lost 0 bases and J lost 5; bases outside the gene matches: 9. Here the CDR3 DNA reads TGTGCCAGCAGCGTAGGCATAGCGGGGGGGGGCCTGGAGACCCAGTACTTC. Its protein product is CASSVGIAGGGLETQYF.